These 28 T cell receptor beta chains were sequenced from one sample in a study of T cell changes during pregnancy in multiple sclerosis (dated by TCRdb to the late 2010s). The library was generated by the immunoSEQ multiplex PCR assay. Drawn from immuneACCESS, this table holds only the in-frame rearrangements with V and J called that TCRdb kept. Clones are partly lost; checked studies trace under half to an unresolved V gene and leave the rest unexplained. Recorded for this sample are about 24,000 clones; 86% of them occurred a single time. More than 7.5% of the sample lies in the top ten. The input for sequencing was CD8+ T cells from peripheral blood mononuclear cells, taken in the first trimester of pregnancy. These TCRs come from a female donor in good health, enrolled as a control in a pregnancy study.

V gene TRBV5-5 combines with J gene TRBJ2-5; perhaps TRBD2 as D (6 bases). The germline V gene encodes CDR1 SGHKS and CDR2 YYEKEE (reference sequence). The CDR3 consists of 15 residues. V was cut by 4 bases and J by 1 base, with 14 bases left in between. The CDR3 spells CASSRWGVRQETQYF. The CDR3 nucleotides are TGTGCCAGCAGCCGGTGGGGGGTGCGCCAAGAGACCCAGTACTTC.

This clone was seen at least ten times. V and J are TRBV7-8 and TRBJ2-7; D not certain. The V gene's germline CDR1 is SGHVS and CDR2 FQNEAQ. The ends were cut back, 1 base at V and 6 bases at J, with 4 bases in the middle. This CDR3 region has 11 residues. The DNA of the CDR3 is TGTGCCAGCAGCTTAGGAGTCGAGCAGTACTTC. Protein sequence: CASSLGVEQYF.

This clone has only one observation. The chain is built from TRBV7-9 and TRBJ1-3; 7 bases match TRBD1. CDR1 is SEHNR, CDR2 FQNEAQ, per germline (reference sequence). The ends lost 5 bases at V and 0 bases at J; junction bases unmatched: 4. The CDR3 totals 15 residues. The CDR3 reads CASSPQGSSGNTIYF. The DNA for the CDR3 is TGTGCCAGCAGCCCACAGGGGAGCTCTGGAAACACCATATATTTT.

In DNA form, the CDR3 reads TGTGCCAGCAGCTTATCTAGCGGCCAAGAGACCCAGTACTTC. Its protein is CASSLSSGQETQYF. This chain joins TRBV7-9 and TRBJ2-5; 7 bases line up with TRBD2. CDR3 length: 14 residues. Germline CDR1 is SEHNR and CDR2 is FQNEAQ (reference sequence). V was clipped by 2 bases and J by 1 base; unmatched bases: 1.

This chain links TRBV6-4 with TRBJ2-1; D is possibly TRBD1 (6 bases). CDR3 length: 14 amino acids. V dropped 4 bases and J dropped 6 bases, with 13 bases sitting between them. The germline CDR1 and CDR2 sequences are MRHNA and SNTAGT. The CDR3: CASSVAGVTNEQFF. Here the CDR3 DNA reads TGTGCCAGCAGTGTGGCAGGGGTCACCAATGAGCAGTTCTTC.

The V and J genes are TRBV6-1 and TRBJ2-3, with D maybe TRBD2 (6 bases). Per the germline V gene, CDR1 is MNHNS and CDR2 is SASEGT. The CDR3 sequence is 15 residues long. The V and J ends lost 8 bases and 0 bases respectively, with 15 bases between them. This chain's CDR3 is CASVTFAGSTDTQYF. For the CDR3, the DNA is TGTGCCAGCGTCACCTTCGCGGGGAGCACAGATACGCAGTATTTT.

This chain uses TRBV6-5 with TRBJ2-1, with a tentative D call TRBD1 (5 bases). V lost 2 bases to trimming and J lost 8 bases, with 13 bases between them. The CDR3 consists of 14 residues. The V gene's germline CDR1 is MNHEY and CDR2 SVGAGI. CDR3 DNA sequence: TGTGCCAGCAGTTACAATGGGGCCTGGGATGAGCAGTTCTTC. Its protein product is CASSYNGAWDEQFF.

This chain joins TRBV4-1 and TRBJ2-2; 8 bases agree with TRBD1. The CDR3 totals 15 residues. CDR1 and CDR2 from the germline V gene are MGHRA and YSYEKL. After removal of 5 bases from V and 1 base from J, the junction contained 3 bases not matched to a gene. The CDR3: CASSSQGVNTGELFF. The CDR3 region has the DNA TGCGCCAGCAGCTCACAGGGGGTGAACACCGGGGAGCTGTTTTTT.

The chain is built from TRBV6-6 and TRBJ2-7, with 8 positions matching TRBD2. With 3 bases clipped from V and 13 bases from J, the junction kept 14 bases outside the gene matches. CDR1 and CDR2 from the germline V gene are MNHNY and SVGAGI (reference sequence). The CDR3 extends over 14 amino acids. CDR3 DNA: TGTGCCAGCAGTTATAGTAGCGGGGAAGGTCAGATCTACTTC. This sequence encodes CASSYSSGEGQIYF.

CDR3 loop: CASSVQRGVLSSYNEQFF. The CDR3 DNA reads TGTGCCAGCAGCGTACAGCGGGGGGTCCTAAGCTCCTACAATGAGCAGTTCTTC. V gene TRBV9 combines with J gene TRBJ2-1, with 9 bases that match TRBD2. The V segment lost 1 base and the J segment 0 bases; nucleotides outside the gene matches: 8. The germline V gene has CDR1 SGDLS and CDR2 YYNGEE. This CDR3 comprises 18 residues.

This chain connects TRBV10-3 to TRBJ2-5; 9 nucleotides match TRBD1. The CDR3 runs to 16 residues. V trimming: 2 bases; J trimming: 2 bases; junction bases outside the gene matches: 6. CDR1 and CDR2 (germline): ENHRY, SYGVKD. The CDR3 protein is CAISEARQGGQETQYF. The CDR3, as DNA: TGTGCCATCAGTGAGGCGAGACAGGGGGGACAAGAGACCCAGTACTTC.

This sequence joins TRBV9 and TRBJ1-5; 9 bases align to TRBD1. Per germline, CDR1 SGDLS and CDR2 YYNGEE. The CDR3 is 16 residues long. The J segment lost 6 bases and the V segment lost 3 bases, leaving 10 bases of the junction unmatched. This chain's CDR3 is CASSAGDRAFSQPQHF. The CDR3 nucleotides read TGTGCCAGCAGCGCCGGGGACAGGGCATTTTCTCAGCCCCAGCATTTT.

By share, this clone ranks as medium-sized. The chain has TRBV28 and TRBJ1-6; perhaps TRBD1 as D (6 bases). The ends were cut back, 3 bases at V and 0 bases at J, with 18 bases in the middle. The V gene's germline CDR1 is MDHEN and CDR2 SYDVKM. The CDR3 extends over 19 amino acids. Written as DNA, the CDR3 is TGTGCCAGCAGTTTGCCACCGGACAGAACCAGCTCCTATAATTCACCCCTCCACTTT. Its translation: CASSLPPDRTSSYNSPLHF.

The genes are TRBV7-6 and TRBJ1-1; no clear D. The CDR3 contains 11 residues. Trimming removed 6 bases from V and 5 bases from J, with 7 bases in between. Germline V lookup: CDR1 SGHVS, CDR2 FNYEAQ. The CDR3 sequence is CASSSGTEAFF. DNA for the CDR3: TGTGCCAGCAGTTCCGGGACTGAAGCTTTCTTT.

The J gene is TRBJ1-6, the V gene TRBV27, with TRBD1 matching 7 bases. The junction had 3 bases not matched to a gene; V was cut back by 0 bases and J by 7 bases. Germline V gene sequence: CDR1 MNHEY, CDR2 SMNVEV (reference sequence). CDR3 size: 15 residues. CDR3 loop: CASSLSWDRNSPLHF. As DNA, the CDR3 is TGTGCCAGCAGTTTATCGTGGGACAGAAATTCACCCCTCCACTTT.

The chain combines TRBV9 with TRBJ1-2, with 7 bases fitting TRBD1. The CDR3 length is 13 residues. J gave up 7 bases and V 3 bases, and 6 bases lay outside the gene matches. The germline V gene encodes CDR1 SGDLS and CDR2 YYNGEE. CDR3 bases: TGTGCCAGCAGCGCGTCACAGGGGAGTGGCTACACCTTC. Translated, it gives CASSASQGSGYTF. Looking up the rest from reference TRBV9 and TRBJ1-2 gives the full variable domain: DSGVTQTPKHLITATGQRVTLRCSPRSGDLSVYWYQQSLDQGLQFLIQYYNGEERAKGNILERFSAQQFPDLHSELNLSSLELGDSALYFCASSASQGSGYTFGSGTRLTVV.

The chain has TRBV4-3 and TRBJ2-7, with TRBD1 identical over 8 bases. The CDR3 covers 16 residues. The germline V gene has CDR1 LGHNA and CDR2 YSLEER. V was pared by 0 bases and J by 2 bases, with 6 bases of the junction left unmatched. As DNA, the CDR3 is TGCGCCAGCAGCCAAGATGGGAGACAGGGGACCTACGAGCAGTACTTC. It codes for CASSQDGRQGTYEQYF.

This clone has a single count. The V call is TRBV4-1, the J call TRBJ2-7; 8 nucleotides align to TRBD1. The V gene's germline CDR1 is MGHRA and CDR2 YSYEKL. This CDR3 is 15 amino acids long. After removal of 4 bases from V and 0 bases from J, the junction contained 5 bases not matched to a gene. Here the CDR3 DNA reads TGCGCCAGCAGCCCTAGACAGGGGACCTCCTACGAGCAGTACTTC. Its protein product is CASSPRQGTSYEQYF.

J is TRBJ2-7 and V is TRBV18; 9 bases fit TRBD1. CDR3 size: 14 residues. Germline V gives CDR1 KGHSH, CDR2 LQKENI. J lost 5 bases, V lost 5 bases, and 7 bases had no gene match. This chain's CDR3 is CASSSRDRENEQYF. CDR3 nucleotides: TGTGCCAGCTCATCCCGGGACAGGGAAAACGAGCAGTACTTC.

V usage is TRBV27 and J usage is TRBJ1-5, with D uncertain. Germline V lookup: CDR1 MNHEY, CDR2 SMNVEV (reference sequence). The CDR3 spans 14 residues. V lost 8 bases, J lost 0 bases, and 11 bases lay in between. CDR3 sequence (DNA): TGTGCCAGCCAAGCGGCTTATAGCAATCAGCCCCAGCATTTT. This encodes CASQAAYSNQPQHF.

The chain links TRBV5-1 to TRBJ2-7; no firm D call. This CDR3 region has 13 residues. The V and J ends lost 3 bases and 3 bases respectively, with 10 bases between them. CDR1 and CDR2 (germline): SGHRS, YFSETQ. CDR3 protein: CASSWSLSYEQYF. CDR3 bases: TGCGCCAGCAGCTGGTCACTAAGCTACGAGCAGTACTTC.

The CDR3 sequence is CASSLGVSYEQYF. The CDR3 DNA sequence: TGTGCCAGCAGCTTAGGAGTCTCCTACGAGCAGTACTTC. The gene calls are TRBV7-9 and TRBJ2-7; D remains unclear. The V end lost 1 base, the J end lost 0 bases, and 4 bases lay between the germline ends. Germline V gives CDR1 SEHNR, CDR2 FQNEAQ (reference sequence). The CDR3 is made up of 13 amino acids.

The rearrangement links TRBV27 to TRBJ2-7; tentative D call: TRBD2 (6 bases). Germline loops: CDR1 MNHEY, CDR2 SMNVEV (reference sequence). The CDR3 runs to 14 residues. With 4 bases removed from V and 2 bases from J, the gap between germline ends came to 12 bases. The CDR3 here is CASSSGLSTYEQYF. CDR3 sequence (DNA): TGTGCCAGCAGTTCAGGACTATCCACCTACGAGCAGTACTTC.

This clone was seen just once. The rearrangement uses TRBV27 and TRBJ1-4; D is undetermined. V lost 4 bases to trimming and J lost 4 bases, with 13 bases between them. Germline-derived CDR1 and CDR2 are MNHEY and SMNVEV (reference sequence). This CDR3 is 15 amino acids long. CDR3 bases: TGTGCCAGCAGTTGGGCCTATAATAGTAATGAAAAACTGTTTTTT. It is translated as CASSWAYNSNEKLFF.

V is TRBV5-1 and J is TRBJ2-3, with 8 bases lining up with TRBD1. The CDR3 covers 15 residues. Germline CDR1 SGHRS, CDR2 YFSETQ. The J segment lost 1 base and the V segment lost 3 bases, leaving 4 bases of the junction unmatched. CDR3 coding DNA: TGCGCCAGCAGCTATGGGACAGGCCGCACAGATACGCAGTATTTT. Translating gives CASSYGTGRTDTQYF.

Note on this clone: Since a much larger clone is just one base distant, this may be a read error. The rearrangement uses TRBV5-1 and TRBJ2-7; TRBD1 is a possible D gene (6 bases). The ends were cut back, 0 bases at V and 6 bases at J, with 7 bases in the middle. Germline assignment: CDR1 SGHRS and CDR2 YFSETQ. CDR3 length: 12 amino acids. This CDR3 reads CASSLVGGEQYF. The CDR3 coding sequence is TGCGCCAGCAGCTTGGTAGGGGGCGAGCAGTACTTC.

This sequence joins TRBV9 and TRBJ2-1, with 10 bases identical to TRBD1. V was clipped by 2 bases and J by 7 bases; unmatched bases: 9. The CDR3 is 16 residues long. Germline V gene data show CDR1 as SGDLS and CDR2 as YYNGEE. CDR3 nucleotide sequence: TGTGCCAGCAGCGTCCGGGACAGGGGTATGAGGAATGAGCAGTTCTTC. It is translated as CASSVRDRGMRNEQFF.

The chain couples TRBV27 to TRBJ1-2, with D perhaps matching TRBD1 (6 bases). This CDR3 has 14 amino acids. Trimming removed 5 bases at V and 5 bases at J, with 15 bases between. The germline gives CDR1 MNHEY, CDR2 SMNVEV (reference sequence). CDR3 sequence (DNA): TGTGCCAGCAGTCCACCAGGGGTAATATATGGCTACACCTTC. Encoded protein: CASSPPGVIYGYTF.